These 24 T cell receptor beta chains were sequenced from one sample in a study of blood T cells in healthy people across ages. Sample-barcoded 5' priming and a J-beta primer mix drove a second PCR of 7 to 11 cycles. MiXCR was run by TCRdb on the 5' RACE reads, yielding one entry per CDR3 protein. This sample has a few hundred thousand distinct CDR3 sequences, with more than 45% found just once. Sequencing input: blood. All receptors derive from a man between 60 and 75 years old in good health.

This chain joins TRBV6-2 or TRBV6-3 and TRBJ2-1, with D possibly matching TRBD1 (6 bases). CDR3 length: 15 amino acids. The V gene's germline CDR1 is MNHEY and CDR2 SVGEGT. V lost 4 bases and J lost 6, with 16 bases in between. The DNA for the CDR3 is TGTGCCAGCAGTTCCCTGGGACAAAAATCCAATGAGCAGTTCTTC. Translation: CASSSLGQKSNEQFF.

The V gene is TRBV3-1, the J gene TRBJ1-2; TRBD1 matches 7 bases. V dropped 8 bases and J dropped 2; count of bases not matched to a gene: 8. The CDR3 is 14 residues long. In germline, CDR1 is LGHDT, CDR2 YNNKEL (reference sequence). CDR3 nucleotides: TGTGCCAGCGCCAGGTGGGACAGAAACTATGGCTACACCTTC. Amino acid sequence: CASARWDRNYGYTF.

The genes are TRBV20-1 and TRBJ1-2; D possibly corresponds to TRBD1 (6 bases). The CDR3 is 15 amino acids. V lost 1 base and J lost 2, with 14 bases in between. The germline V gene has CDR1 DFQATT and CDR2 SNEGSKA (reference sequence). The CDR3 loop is CSARGVGQNNYGYTF. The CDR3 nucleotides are TGCAGTGCTAGAGGGGTCGGACAGAACAACTATGGCTACACCTTC.

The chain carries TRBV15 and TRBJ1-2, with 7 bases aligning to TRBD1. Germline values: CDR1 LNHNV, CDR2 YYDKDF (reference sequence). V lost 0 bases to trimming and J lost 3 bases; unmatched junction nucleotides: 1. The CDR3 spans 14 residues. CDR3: CATSRDQGDYGYTF. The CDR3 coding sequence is TGTGCCACCAGCAGAGATCAGGGGGACTATGGCTACACCTTC.

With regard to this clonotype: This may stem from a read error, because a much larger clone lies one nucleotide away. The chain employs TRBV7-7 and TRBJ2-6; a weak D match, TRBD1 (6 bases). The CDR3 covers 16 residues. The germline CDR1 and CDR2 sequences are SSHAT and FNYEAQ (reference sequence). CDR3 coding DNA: TGTGCTAACAGCTTAGGGGGTGCTCCTGGGGCCAACGTCCTGACTTTC. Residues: CANSLGGAPGANVLTF.

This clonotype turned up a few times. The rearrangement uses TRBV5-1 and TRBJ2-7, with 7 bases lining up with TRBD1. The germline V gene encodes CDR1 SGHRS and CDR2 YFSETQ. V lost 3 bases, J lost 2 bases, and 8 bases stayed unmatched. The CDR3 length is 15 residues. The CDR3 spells CASSSRTGSTYEQYF. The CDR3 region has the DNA TGCGCCAGCAGCTCGAGGACAGGCTCGACCTACGAGCAGTACTTC.

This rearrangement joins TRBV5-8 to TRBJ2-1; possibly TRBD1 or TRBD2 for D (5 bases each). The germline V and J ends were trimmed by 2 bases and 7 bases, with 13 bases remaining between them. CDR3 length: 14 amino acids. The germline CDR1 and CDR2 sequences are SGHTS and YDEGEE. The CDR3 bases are TGTGCCAGCAGCTTCATCGCTGAGGGGAATGAGCAGTTCTTC. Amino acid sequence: CASSFIAEGNEQFF.

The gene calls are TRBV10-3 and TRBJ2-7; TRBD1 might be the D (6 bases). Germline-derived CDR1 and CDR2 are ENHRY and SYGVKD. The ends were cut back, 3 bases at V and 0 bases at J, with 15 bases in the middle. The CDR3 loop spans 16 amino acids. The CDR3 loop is CAISDFSLDSSYEQYF. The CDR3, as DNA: TGTGCCATCAGTGATTTTAGCCTGGACAGCTCCTACGAGCAGTACTTC.

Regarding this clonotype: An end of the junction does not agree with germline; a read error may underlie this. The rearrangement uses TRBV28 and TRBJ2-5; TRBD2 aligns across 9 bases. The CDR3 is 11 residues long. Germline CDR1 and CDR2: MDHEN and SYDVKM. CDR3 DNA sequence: TGTGCCAACAGTAGCGGGGGGACCCAGTACTTC. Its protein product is CANSSGGTQYF.

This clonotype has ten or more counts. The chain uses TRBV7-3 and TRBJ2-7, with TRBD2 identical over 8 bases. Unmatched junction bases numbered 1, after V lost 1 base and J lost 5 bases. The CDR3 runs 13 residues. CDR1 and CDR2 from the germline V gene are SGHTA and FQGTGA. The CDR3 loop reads CASSLRRGDEQYF. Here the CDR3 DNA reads TGTGCCAGCAGCTTAAGGCGGGGGGACGAGCAGTACTTC. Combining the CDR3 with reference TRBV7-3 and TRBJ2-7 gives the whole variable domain GAGVSQTPSNKVTEKGKYVELRCDPISGHTALYWYRQSLGQGPEFLIYFQGTGAADDSGLPNDRFFAVRPEGSVSTLKIQRTERGDSAVYLCASSLRRGDEQYFGPGTRLTVT.

Here the CDR3 DNA reads TGTGCCAGCAAGAGTGAGGGACTAGCGGGACTCACCGGGGAGCTGTTTTTT. It yields the protein CASKSEGLAGLTGELFF. This chain connects TRBV7-2 to TRBJ2-2; TRBD2 matches 13 bases. CDR3 length equals 17 residues. Germline trimming cut 7 bases from V and 4 bases from J; bases unmatched to any gene: 9. CDR1 and CDR2 from the germline V gene are SGHTA and FQGNSA.

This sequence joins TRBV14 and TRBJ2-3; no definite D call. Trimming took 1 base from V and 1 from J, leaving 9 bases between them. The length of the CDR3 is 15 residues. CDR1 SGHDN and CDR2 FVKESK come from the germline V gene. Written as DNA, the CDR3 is TGTGCCAGCAGCCAAGTCTTCGGCCGCACAGATACGCAGTATTTT. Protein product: CASSQVFGRTDTQYF.

This chain's CDR3 is CASKGGGTSGGAEETQYF. The CDR3 DNA reads TGTGCCAGCAAGGGCGGGGGGACTAGCGGGGGGGCAGAAGAGACCCAGTACTTC. The chain is built from TRBV4-2 and TRBJ2-5; 16 bases align to TRBD2. Germline values: CDR1 LGHNA, CDR2 YNFKEQ. The CDR3 has 18 amino acids. V trimming: 7 bases; J trimming: 3 bases; junction bases outside the gene matches: 11.

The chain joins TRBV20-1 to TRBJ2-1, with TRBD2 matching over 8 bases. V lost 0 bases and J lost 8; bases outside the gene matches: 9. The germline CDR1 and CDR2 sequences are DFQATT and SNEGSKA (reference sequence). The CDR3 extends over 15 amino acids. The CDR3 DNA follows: TGCAGTGCTAGAGATCTCAGCGGGGGTACGGATGAGCAGTTCTTC. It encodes CSARDLSGGTDEQFF.

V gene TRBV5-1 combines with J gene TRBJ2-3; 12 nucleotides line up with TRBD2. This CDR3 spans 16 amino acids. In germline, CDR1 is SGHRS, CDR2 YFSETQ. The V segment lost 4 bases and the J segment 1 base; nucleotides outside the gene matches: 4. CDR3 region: CASSGLAGTGTDTQYF. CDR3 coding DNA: TGCGCCAGCAGCGGACTAGCGGGAACCGGCACAGATACGCAGTATTTT.

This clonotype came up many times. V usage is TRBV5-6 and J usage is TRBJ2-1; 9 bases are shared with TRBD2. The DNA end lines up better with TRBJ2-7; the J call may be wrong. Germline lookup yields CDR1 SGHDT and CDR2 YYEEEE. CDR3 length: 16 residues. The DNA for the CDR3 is TGTGCCAGCAGCTTCCTAGCGGGGAGCTCCTACAATGAGCAGTACTTC. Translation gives CASSFLAGSSYNEQYF.

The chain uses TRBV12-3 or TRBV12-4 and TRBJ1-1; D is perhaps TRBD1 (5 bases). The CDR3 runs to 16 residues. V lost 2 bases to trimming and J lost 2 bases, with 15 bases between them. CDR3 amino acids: CASSLRRVGLNTEAFF. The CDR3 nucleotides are TGTGCCAGCAGTTTACGCAGGGTAGGGTTAAACACTGAAGCTTTCTTT.

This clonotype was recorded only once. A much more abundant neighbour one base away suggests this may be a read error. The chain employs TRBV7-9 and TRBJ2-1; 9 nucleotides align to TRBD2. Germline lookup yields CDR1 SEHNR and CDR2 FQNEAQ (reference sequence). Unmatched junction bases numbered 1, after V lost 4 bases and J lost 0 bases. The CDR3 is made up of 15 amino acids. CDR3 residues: CASSSTSGSYNEQFF. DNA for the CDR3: TGTGCCAGCAGCTCGACTAGCGGCTCCTACAATGAGCAGTTCTTC.

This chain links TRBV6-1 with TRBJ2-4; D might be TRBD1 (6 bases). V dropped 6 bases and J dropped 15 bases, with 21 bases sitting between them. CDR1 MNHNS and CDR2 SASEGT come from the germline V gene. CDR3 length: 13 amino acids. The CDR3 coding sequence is TGTGCCAGCAGCCCCACAATTCCACAGGGTTGGTACTTC. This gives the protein CASSPTIPQGWYF.

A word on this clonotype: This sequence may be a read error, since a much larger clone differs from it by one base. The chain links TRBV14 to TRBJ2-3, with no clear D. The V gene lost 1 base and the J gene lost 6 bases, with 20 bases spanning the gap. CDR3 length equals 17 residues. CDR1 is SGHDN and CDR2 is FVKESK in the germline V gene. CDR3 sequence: CASSQVGRAALVDTQYF. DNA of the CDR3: TGTGCCAGCAGCCAAGTAGGTCGTGCGGCCCTCGTGGATACGCAGTATTTT.

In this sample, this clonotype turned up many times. CDR3 amino acids: CASSYLDEQFF. The DNA for the CDR3 is TGTGCCAGCAGTTACTTGGATGAGCAGTTCTTC. V gene TRBV6-5 combines with J gene TRBJ2-1; the D is unclear. This CDR3 spans 11 amino acids. V lost 1 base and J 8 bases, leaving 3 bases between the germline ends. Germline lookup yields CDR1 MNHEY and CDR2 SVGAGI.

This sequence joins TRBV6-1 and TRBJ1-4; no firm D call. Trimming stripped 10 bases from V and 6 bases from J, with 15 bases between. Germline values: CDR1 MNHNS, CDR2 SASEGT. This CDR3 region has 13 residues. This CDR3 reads CATARGLDEKLFF. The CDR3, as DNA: TGTGCCACCGCGCGGGGATTAGATGAAAAACTGTTTTTT.

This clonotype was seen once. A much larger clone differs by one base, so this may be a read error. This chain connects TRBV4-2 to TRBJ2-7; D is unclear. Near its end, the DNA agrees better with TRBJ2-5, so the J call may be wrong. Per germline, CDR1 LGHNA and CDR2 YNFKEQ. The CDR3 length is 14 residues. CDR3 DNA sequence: TGTGCCAGCAGCCAAGACCCCAGAAAAGGGACCCAGTACTTC. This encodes CASSQDPRKGTQYF.

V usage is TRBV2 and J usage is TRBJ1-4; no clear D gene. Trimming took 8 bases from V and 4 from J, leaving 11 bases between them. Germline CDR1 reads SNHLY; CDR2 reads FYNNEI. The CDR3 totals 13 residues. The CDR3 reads CASRRWVNEKLFF. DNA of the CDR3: TGTGCCAGCCGACGTTGGGTTAATGAAAAACTGTTTTTT.